A selection of T cell receptor beta chains follows, all from one sample in a study of blood T cell repertoires in COVID-19. The data were produced by immunoSEQ multiplex PCR, yet TCRdb's version contains in-frame clones alone and is incomplete. The profile shows approximately 280,000 clones, 86% of them singletons. The sample taken for sequencing was PBMCs or T cells enriched from blood (not recorded which). All receptors come from a woman aged 18-30 years who had recovered from COVID-19. Both conserved end residues are part of each CDR3. A D gene is named only where the DNA matches it firmly. Expanded clones are given a class, and other clones once, few, many or no size at all.

clone size	D gene	CDR3 length	V gene	J gene	CDR3 protein	CDR3 DNA
-	TRBD1	14	TRBV14	TRBJ1-1	CASSHARGRTEAFF	TGTGCCAGCAGCCACGCCAGGGGGAGGACTGAAGCTTTCTTT
-	TRBD2	15	TRBV5-1	TRBJ2-3	CASSGVGLNRDTQYF	TGCGCCAGCAGCGGGGTGGGACTAAACAGAGATACGCAGTATTTT
-	TRBD1	15	TRBV4-1	TRBJ2-1	CASRTGDSVMYEQFF	TGCGCCAGCCGCACCGGGGACAGCGTCATGTATGAGCAGTTCTTC
-	-	16	TRBV18	TRBJ2-3	CASSPIVSGPTDTQYF	TGTGCCAGCTCACCAATAGTGTCAGGTCCCACAGATACGCAGTATTTT
-	-	16	TRBV11-2	TRBJ1-4	CASSLFGGIELEKLFF	TGTGCCAGCAGCTTATTCGGGGGGATTGAACTAGAAAAACTGTTTTTT
few	TRBD1	16	TRBV5-6	TRBJ1-5	CASSLSRGDRNQPQHF	TGTGCCAGCAGCTTGAGTCGAGGGGACAGAAATCAGCCCCAGCATTTT
-	-	15	TRBV28	TRBJ2-6	CASSSRVAGANVLTF	TGTGCCAGCAGTTCCAGGGTCGCCGGGGCCAACGTCCTGACTTTC
many	-	13	TRBV3-1/TRBV3-2	TRBJ1-2	CASSRGANYGYTF	TGTGCCAGCAGTCGGGGGGCTAACTATGGCTACACCTTC
-	TRBD2	17	TRBV11-3	TRBJ2-5	CASSPWTSGGLEETQYF	TGTGCCAGCAGCCCTTGGACTAGCGGGGGGCTGGAAGAGACCCAGTACTTC
-	TRBD2	21	TRBV4-1	TRBJ2-1	CASSPKKVLAGAPSSYNEQFF	TGCGCCAGCAGCCCTAAAAAGGTGCTAGCGGGGGCCCCGAGCTCCTACAATGAGCAGTTCTTC